Below, one TCR beta chain is given with its context. This sample was taken from a study of blood T cell repertoires in COVID-19. Clones were read by immunoSEQ multiplex PCR, and TCRdb kept only the in-frame ones, dropping some. Of a few hundred thousand clones listed, around 81% were seen once; the top ten hold 1.5% to 2%. CDR3 length: 13 residues. V shed 6 bases, J shed 5 bases, and the junction held 5 bases outside the gene matches. CDR1 MNHEY and CDR2 SVGAGI come from the germline V gene. This TCR derives from a man younger than 40 who had recovered from COVID-19. Sequenced: peripheral blood. The chain is built from TRBV6-5 and TRBJ1-2; the match to TRBD1 covers 8 bases. The CDR3 spells CASRPGQVYGYTF. As DNA, the CDR3 is TGTGCCAGCAGGCCGGGACAGGTTTATGGCTACACCTTC.